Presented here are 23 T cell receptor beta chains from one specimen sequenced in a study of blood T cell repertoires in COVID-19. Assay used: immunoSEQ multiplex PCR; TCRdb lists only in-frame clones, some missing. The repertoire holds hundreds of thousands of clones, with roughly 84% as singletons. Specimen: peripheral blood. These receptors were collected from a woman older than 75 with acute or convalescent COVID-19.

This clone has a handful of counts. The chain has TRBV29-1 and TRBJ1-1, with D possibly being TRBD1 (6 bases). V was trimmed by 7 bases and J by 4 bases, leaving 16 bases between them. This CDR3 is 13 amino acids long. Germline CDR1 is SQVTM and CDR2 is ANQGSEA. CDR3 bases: TGCAGCGCCGGCGGGGGGCAGGTCACTGAAGCTTTCTTT. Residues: CSAGGGQVTEAFF.

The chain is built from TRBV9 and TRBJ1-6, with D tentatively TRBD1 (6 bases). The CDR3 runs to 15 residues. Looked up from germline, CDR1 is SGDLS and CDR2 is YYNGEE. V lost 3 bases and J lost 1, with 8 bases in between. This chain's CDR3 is CASSGTGSYNSPLHF. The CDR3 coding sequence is TGTGCCAGCAGCGGAACAGGGTCCTATAATTCACCCCTCCACTTT.

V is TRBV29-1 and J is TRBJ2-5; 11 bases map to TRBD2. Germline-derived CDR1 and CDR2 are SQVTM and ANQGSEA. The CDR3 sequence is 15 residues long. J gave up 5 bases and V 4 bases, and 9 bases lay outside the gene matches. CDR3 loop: CSVGSGGAYHETQYF. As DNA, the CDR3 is TGCAGCGTTGGTAGCGGGGGGGCCTATCATGAGACCCAGTACTTC.

CDR3 loop: CASSRGLYNEQFF. The CDR3 DNA reads TGTGCCAGCAGCCGGGGACTTTACAATGAGCAGTTCTTC. The V call is TRBV6-2 or TRBV6-3, the J call TRBJ2-1; D is perhaps TRBD2 (6 bases). V lost 6 bases and J 4 bases, leaving 10 bases between the germline ends. The CDR3 spans 13 residues. Germline V gene sequence: CDR1 MNHEY, CDR2 SVGEGT.

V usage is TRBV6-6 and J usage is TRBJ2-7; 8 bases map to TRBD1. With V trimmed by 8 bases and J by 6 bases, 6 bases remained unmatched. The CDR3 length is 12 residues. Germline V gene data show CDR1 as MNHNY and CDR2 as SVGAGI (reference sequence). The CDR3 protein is CASGTQGGEQYF. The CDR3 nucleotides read TGTGCCAGCGGAACACAGGGGGGCGAGCAGTACTTC.

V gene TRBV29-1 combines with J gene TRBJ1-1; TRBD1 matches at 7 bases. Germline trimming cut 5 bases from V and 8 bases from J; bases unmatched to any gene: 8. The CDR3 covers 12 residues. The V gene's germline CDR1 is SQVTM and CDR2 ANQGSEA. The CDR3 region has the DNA TGCAGCGTTTGGGACAGAGGAAAAGAAGCTTTCTTT. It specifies CSVWDRGKEAFF.

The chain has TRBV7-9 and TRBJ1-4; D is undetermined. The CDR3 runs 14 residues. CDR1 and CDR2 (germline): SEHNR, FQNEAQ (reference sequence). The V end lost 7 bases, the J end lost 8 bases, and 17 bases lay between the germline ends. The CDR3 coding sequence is TGTGCCAGCACCCTCGGGGTAGGAGGCGAAAAACTGTTTTTT. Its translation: CASTLGVGGEKLFF.

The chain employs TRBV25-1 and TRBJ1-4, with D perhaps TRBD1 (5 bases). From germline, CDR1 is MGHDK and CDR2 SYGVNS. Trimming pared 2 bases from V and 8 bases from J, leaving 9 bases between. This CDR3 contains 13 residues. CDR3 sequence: CASSEGALEKLFF. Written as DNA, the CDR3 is TGTGCCAGCAGTGAAGGGGCTTTAGAAAAACTGTTTTTT. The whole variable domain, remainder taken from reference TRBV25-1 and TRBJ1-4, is EADIYQTPRYLVIGTGKKITLECSQTMGHDKMYWYQQDPGMELHLIHYSYGVNSTEKGDLSSESTVSRIRTEHFPLTLESARPSHTSQYLCASSEGALEKLFFGSGTQLSVL.

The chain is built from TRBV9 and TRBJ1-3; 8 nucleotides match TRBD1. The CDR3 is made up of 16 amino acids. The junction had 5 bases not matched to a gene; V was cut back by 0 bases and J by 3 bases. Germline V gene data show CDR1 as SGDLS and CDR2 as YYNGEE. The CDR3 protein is CASSVGQGSYGNTIYF. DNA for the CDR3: TGTGCCAGCAGCGTAGGACAGGGGTCGTATGGAAACACCATATATTTT.

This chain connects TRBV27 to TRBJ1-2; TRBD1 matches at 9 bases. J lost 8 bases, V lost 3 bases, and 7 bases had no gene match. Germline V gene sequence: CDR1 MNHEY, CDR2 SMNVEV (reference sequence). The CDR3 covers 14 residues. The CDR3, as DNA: TGTGCCAGCAGTTTGTCCGGGACAGGGTACGGCTACACCTTC. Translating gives CASSLSGTGYGYTF.

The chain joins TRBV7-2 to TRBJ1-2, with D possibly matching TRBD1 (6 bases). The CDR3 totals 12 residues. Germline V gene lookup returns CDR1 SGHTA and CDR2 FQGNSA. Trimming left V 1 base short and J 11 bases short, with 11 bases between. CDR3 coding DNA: TGTGCCAGCAGCTTAGACCAGGGGCGTTACACCTTC. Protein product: CASSLDQGRYTF.

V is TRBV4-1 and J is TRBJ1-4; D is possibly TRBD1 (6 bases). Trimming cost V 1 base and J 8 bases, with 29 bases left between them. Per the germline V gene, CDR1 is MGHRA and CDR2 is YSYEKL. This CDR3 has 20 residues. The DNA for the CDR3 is TGCGCCAGCAGCCAAGCTTCTACTATGGGACACTCTGTTCTCACCGAAAAACTGTTTTTT. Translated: CASSQASTMGHSVLTEKLFF.

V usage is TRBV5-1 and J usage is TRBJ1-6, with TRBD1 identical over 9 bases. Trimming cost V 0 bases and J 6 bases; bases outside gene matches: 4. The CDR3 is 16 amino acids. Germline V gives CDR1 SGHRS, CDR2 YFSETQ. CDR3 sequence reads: CASSLGTGDANSPLHF. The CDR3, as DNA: TGCGCCAGCAGCTTGGGGACAGGGGACGCTAATTCACCCCTCCACTTT.

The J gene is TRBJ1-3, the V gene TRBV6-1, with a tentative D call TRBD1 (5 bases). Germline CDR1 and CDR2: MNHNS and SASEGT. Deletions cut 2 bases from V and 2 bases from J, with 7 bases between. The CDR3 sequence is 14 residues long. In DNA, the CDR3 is TGTGCCAGCAGTGAACGACAGCCTGGAAACACCATATATTTT. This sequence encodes CASSERQPGNTIYF.

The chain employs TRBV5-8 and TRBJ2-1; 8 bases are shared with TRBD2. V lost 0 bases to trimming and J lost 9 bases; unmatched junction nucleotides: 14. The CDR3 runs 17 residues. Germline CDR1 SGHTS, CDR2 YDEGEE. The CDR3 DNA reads TGTGCCAGCAGCTTGGCCGGGAGGGGACCGACCCGTAGTGAGCAGTTCTTC. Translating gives CASSLAGRGPTRSEQFF.

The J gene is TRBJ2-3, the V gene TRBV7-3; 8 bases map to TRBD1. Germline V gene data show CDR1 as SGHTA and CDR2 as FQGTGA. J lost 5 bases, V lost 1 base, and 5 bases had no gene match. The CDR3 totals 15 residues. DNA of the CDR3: TGTGCCAGCAGCTTAAAGGAACAGGGGGTAGATACGCAGTATTTT. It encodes CASSLKEQGVDTQYF.

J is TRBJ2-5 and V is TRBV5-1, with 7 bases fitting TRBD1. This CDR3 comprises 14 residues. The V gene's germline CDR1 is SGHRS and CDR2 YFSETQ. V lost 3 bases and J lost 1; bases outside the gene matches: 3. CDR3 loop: CASSYDRAQETQYF. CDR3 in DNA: TGCGCCAGCAGCTATGACAGGGCCCAAGAGACCCAGTACTTC.

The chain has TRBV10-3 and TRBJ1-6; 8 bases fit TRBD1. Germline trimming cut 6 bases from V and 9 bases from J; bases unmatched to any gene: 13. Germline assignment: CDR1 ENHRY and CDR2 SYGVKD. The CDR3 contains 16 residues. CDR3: CAIRRGQGGMGSPLHF. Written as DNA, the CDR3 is TGTGCCATCAGGCGTGGACAGGGAGGCATGGGTTCACCCCTCCACTTT.

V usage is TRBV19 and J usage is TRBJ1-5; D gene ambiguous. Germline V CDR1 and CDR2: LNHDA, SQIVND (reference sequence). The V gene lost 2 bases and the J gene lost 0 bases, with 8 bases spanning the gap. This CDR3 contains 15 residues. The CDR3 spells CASSILGDSNQPQHF. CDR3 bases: TGTGCCAGTAGTATACTGGGAGATAGCAATCAGCCCCAGCATTTT.

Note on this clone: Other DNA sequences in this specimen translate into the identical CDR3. The CDR3 protein is CASSRGLTNEKLFF. The DNA of the CDR3 is TGTGCCAGCAGCAGGGGGCTGACTAATGAAAAACTGTTTTTT. The chain uses TRBV2 and TRBJ1-4; TRBD1 agrees at 8 bases. CDR1 and CDR2 (germline): SNHLY, FYNNEI. The CDR3 has 14 amino acids. V trimming: 6 bases; J trimming: 2 bases; junction bases outside the gene matches: 2.

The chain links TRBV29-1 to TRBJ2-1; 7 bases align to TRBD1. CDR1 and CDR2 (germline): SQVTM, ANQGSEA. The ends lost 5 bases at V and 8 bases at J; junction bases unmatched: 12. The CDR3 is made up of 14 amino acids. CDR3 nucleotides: TGCAGCGTTCGTAAGACAGGGTACGACGATGAGCAGTTCTTC. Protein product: CSVRKTGYDDEQFF.

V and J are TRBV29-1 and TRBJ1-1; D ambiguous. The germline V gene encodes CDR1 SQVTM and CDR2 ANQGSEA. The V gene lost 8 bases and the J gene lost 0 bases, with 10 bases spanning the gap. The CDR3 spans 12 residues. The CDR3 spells CSLQPMNTEAFF. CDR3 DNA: TGCAGCCTACAGCCCATGAACACTGAAGCTTTCTTT.

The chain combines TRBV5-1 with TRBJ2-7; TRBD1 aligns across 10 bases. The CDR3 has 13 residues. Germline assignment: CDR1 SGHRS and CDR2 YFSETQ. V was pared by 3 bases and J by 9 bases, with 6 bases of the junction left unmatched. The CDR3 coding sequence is TGCGCCAGCAGCTACGGGACAGGGGCAGTGCAGTACTTC. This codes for CASSYGTGAVQYF.